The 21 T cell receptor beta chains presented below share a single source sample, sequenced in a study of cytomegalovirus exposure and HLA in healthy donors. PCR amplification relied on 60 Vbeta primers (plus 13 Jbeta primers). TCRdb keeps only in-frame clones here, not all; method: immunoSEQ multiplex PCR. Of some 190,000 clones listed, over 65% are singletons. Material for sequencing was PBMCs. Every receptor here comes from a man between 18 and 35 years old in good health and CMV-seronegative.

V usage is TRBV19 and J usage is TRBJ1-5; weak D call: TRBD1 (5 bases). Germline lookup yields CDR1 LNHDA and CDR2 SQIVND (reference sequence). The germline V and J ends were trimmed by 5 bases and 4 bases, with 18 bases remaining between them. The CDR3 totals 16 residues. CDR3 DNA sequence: TGTGCCAGTAGTTTCTTAGGTTGGGGCCAGAATCAGCCCCAGCATTTT. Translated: CASSFLGWGQNQPQHF.

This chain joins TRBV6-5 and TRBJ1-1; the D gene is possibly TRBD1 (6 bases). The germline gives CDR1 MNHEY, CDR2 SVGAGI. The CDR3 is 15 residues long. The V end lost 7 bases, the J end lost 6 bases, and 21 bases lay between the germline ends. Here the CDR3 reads CASINFIQGNSEAFF. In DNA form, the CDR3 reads TGTGCCAGCATAAACTTCATACAGGGTAACTCTGAAGCTTTCTTT.

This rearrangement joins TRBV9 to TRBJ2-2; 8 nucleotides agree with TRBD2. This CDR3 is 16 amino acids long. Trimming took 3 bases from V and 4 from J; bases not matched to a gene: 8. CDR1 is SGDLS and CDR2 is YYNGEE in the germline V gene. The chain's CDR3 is CASSEAGLGRTGELFF. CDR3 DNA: TGTGCCAGCAGCGAAGCGGGACTAGGGCGCACCGGGGAGCTGTTTTTT.

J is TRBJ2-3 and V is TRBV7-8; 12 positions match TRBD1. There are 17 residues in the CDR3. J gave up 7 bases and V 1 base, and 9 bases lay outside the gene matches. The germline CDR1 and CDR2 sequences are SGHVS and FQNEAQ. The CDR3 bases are TGTGCCAGCAGCTTAGAGTCGGGACAGGGGGCCGTGAATACGCAGTATTTT. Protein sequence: CASSLESGQGAVNTQYF.

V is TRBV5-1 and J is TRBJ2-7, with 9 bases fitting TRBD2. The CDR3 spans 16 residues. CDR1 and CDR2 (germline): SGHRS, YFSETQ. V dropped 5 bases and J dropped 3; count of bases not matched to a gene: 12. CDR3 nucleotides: TGCGCCAGCAGATACACGACTAGCGGAGTCCTCTACGAGCAGTACTTC. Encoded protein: CASRYTTSGVLYEQYF.

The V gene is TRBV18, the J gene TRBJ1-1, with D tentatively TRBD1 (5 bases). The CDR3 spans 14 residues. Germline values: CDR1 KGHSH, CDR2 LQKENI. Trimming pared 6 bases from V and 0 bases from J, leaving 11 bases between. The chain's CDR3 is CASSLGAVNTEAFF. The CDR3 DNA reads TGTGCCAGCTCCCTAGGGGCTGTGAACACTGAAGCTTTCTTT.

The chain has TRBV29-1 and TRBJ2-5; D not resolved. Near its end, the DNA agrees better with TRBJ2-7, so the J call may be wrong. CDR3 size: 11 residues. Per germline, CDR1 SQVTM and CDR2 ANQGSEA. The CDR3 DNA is TGCAGCGTTGAAGTTAAATACGAGCAGTACTTC. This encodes CSVEVKYEQYF.

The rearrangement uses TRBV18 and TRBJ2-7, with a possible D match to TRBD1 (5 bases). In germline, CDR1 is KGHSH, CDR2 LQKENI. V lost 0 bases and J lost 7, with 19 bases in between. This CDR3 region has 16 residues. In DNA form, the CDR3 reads TGTGCCAGCTCACCACCTGGGCAGGGCCGTGGTCGGGAGCAGTACTTC. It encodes CASSPPGQGRGREQYF.

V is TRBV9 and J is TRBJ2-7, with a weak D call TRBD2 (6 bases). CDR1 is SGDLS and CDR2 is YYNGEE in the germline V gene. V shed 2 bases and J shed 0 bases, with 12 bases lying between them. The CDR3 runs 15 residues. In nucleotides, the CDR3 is TGTGCCAGCAGCGTTACCGGGACTTCCTCCTACGAGCAGTACTTC. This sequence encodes CASSVTGTSSYEQYF.

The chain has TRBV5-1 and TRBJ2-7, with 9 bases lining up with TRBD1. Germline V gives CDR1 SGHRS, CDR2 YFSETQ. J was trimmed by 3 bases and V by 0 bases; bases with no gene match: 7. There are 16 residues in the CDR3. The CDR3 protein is CASSLAGQGTLYEQYF. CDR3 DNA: TGCGCCAGCAGCTTGGCCGGACAGGGGACCCTCTACGAGCAGTACTTC. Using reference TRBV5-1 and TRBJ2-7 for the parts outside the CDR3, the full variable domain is KAGVTQTPRYLIKTRGQQVTLSCSPISGHRSVSWYQQTPGQGLQFLFEYFSETQRNKGNFPGRFSGRQFSNSRSEMNVSTLELGDSALYLCASSLAGQGTLYEQYFGPGTRLTVT.

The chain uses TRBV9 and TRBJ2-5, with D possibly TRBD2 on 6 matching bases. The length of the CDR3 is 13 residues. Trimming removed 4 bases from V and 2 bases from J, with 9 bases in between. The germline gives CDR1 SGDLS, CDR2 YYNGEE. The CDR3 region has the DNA TGTGCCAGCAGCCCCCGGGGGCAAGAGACCCAGTACTTC. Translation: CASSPRGQETQYF.

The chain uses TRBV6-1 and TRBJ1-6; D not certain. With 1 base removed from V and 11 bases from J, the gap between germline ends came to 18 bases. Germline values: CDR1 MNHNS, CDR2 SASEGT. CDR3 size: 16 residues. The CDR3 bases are TGTGCCAGCAGTGAAGACTCTAGCCGCCGGTGGACACCCCTCCACTTT. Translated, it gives CASSEDSSRRWTPLHF.

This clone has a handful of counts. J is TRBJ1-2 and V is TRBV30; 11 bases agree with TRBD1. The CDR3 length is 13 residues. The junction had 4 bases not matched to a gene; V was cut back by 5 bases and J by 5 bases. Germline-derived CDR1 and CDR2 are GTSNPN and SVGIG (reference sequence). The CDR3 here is CAWARDRGYGYTF. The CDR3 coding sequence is TGTGCCTGGGCGCGGGACAGGGGGTATGGCTACACCTTC.

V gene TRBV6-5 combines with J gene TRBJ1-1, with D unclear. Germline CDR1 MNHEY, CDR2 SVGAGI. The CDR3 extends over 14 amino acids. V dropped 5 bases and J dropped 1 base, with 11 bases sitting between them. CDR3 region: CASSLGQSNTEAFF. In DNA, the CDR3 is TGTGCCAGCAGTCTAGGTCAGTCGAACACTGAAGCTTTCTTT.

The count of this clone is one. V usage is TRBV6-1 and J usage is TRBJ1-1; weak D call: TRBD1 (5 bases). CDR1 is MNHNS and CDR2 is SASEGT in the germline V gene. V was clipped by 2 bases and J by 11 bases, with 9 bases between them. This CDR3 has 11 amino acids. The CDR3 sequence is CASSERGGAFF. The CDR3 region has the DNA TGTGCCAGCAGTGAAAGGGGAGGGGCTTTCTTT.

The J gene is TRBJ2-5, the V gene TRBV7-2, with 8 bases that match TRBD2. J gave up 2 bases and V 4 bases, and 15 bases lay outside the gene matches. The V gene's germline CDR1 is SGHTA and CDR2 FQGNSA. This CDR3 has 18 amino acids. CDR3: CASSSTLGSGAIQETQYF. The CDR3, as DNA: TGTGCCAGCAGCTCAACCCTAGGTAGCGGGGCCATACAAGAGACCCAGTACTTC.

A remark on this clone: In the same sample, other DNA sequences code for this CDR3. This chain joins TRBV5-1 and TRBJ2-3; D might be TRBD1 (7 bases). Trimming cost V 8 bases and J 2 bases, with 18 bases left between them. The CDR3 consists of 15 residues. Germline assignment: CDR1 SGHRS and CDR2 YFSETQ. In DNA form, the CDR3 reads TGCGCCAGTAGCGGACGCGGGACAGACACAGATACGCAGTATTTT. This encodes CASSGRGTDTDTQYF.

The CDR3 sequence: CASSPEGWTEAFF. CDR3 DNA sequence: TGTGCCAGCAGCCCAGAGGGTTGGACTGAAGCTTTCTTT. The gene calls are TRBV7-9 and TRBJ1-1; no clear D gene. V shed 5 bases and J shed 5 bases, with 12 bases lying between them. CDR1 and CDR2 from the germline V gene are SEHNR and FQNEAQ (reference sequence). The CDR3 consists of 13 residues.

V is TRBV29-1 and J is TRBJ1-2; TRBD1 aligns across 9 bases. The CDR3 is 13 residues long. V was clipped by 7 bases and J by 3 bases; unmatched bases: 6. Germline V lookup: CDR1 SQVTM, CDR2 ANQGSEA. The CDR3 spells CSARDREYYGYTF. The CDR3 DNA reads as TGCAGCGCCCGGGACAGGGAATACTATGGCTACACCTTC.

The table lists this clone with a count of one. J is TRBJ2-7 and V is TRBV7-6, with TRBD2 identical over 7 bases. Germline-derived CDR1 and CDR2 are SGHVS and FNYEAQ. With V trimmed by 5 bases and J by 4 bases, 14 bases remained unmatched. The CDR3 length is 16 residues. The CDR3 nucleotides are TGTGCCAGCAGCCCAGGAACCCGGGACTACCGATACGAGCAGTACTTC. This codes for CASSPGTRDYRYEQYF.

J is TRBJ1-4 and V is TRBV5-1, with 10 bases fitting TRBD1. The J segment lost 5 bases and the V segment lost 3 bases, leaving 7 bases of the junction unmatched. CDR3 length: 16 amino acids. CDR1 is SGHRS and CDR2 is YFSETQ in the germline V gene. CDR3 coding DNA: TGCGCCAGCAGCTCGCAATCGGGACAGGGGAATGAAAAACTGTTTTTT. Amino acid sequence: CASSSQSGQGNEKLFF.